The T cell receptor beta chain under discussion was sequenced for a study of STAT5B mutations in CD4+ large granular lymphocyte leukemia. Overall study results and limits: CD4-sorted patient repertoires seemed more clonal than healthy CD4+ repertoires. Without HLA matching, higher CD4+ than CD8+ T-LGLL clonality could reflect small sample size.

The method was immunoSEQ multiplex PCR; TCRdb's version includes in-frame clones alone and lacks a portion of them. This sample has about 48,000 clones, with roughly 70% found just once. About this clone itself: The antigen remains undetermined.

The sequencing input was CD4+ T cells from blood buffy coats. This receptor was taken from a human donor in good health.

DNA of the CDR3: TGTGCCAGCAGTTCCCCCACACAGGGGGCCAAGTACAATGAGCAGTTCTTC. Amino acid sequence: CASSSPTQGAKYNEQFF. The J gene is TRBJ2-1, the V gene TRBV28, with TRBD1 matching over 9 bases. V shed 4 bases, J shed 4 bases, and the junction held 11 bases outside the gene matches. The CDR3 consists of 17 residues. The germline CDR1 and CDR2 sequences are MDHEN and SYDVKM.